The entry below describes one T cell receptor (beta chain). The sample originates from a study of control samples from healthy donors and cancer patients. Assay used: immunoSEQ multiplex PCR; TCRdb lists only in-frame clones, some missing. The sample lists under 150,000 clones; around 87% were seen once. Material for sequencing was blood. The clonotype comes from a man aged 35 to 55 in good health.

The CDR3 nucleotides read TGTGCCAGCAGTTTAGGTGGGGCCCAGGGGAACTATGGCTACACCTTC. It specifies CASSLGGAQGNYGYTF. This chain links TRBV28 with TRBJ1-2; D may be TRBD1 (6 bases). Germline V gene data show CDR1 as MDHEN and CDR2 as SYDVKM. The CDR3 totals 16 residues. V lost 2 bases and J 2 bases, leaving 15 bases between the germline ends.